These 14 T cell receptor beta chains were all obtained from the same sample, sequenced in a study of CD8+CD57+ T cells in acquired aplastic anemia. The TCR beta profiling, which covered VDJ combination and CDR3 sequence, was carried out using genomic DNA as the template. MiXCR, applied by TCRdb to the reads, yields one record per CDR3 protein. The sample shows approximately 170,000 distinct CDR3 sequences, about 60% of them seen only once. The specimen was sorted CD4+, CD8+, or CD8+CD57+ T cells (not recorded which) from PBMCs. These TCRs come from a human donor in good health.

The V and J genes are TRBV7-6 and TRBJ2-7; D is perhaps TRBD2 (6 bases). This CDR3 is 15 amino acids long. V lost 5 bases to trimming and J lost 4 bases, with 18 bases between them. Germline V gives CDR1 SGHVS, CDR2 FNYEAQ. CDR3 DNA sequence: TGTGCCAGCAGCCCGCAGGGAGGTGTGGGATACGAGCAGTACTTC. Amino acid sequence: CASSPQGGVGYEQYF.

This chain links TRBV19 with TRBJ1-1; no firm D call. With 7 bases removed from V and 3 bases from J, the gap between germline ends came to 9 bases. This CDR3 contains 12 residues. Germline V gene sequence: CDR1 LNHDA, CDR2 SQIVND (reference sequence). The DNA for the CDR3 is TGTGCCAGTATCGGGCGACACACTGAAGCTTTCTTT. Encoded protein: CASIGRHTEAFF.

This clonotype has ten or more counts. The chain is built from TRBV15 and TRBJ2-1; TRBD2 matches at 7 bases. Per the germline V gene, CDR1 is LNHNV and CDR2 is YYDKDF (reference sequence). The CDR3 contains 13 residues. CDR3 DNA: TGTGCGACGGGAGGCTTATCCTACAATGAGCAGTTCTTC. This codes for CATGGLSYNEQFF.

This clonotype was recorded a few times. The rearrangement uses TRBV19 and TRBJ1-1; TRBD1 is a possible D gene (6 bases). There are 14 residues in the CDR3. The germline V and J ends were trimmed by 3 bases and 5 bases, with 13 bases remaining between them. Germline V CDR1 and CDR2: LNHDA, SQIVND (reference sequence). As DNA, the CDR3 is TGTGCCAGTAGTATCTTACAGGGTGGAACTGAAGCTTTCTTT. Amino acids: CASSILQGGTEAFF. The full variable domain, completed using reference TRBV19 and TRBJ1-1, is DGGITQSPKYLFRKEGQNVTLSCEQNLNHDAMYWYRQDPGQGLRLIYYSQIVNDFQKGDIAEGYSVSREKKESFPLTVTSAQKNPTAFYLCASSILQGGTEAFFGQGTRLTVV.

The V gene is TRBV7-9, the J gene TRBJ2-1; no reliable D call. V lost 5 bases and J 3 bases, leaving 14 bases between the germline ends. This CDR3 comprises 15 residues. Germline values: CDR1 SEHNR, CDR2 FQNEAQ (reference sequence). CDR3 loop: CASSPRLGDYNEQFF. The DNA for the CDR3 is TGTGCCAGCAGCCCCCGCCTCGGAGACTACAATGAGCAGTTCTTC.

This clonotype was detected many times. The chain joins TRBV19 to TRBJ2-1; a weak D match, TRBD1 (5 bases). The CDR3 is made up of 13 amino acids. Germline-derived CDR1 and CDR2 are LNHDA and SQIVND (reference sequence). V was cut by 5 bases and J by 6 bases, with 11 bases left in between. CDR3 in DNA: TGTGCCAGTAGTCTTCAGGGTCCCAATGAGCAGTTCTTC. Translation gives CASSLQGPNEQFF.

V gene TRBV7-9 combines with J gene TRBJ1-5; no reliable D call. CDR1 and CDR2 (germline): SEHNR, FQNEAQ (reference sequence). Trimming shortened V by 3 bases and J by 0 bases, and 6 bases separated the two germline ends. The CDR3 length is 14 residues. CDR3 nucleotides: TGTGCCAGCAGCTTGGTGGCTAGCAATCAGCCCCAGCATTTT. Translated: CASSLVASNQPQHF. The full variable domain, completed using reference TRBV7-9 and TRBJ1-5, is DTGVSQNPRHKITKRGQNVTFRCDPISEHNRLYWYRQTLGQGPEFLTYFQNEAQLEKSRLLSDRFSAERPKGSFSTLEIQRTEQGDSAMYLCASSLVASNQPQHFGDGTRLSIL.

This clonotype occurred a few times. The chain is built from TRBV20-1 and TRBJ1-1; maybe TRBD1 (6 bases). Trimming took 5 bases from V and 2 from J, leaving 12 bases between them. This CDR3 spans 13 amino acids. From germline, CDR1 is DFQATT and CDR2 SNEGSKA (reference sequence). CDR3 bases: TGCAGTGCTCTGAGGGGGAGTAACACTGAAGCTTTCTTT. Amino acid sequence: CSALRGSNTEAFF.

The CDR3 sequence is CASSRRGYNEQFF. The CDR3 DNA sequence: TGTGCCAGTAGTAGGAGGGGCTACAATGAGCAGTTCTTC. The chain employs TRBV19 and TRBJ2-1; possible D gene TRBD2, 6 bases. Trimming removed 4 bases from V and 3 bases from J, with 7 bases in between. This CDR3 is built from 13 residues. CDR1 LNHDA and CDR2 SQIVND come from the germline V gene (reference sequence).

The table lists this clonotype with a count of one. The junction departs from the called germline gene at one end, perhaps through a read error. V usage is TRBV9 and J usage is TRBJ1-2; perhaps TRBD1 as D (5 bases). Germline V gene sequence: CDR1 SGDLS, CDR2 YYNGEE. CDR3 length equals 13 residues. This CDR3 is CASSVAGTGGNTF. For the CDR3, the DNA is TGCGCCAGCAGCGTTGCAGGGACGGGCGGCAACACCTTC.

This sequence joins TRBV20-1 and TRBJ2-7, with 9 bases that match TRBD1. The V and J ends lost 6 bases and 5 bases, in that order; junction bases with no gene match: 8. Germline V gene lookup returns CDR1 DFQATT and CDR2 SNEGSKA (reference sequence). The CDR3 consists of 13 residues. In DNA form, the CDR3 reads TGCAGTGCCAGGGGACAGGGTGACAACGAGCAGTACTTC. This gives the protein CSARGQGDNEQYF.

This clonotype was counted between two and nine times. The CDR3 sequence: CASSLDGPEAFF. The CDR3 region has the DNA TGTGCCAGCAGCTTAGATGGGCCTGAAGCTTTCTTT. V usage is TRBV11-3 and J usage is TRBJ1-1; D not resolved. Trimming cost V 0 bases and J 6 bases, with 5 bases left between them. The CDR3 extends over 12 amino acids. Germline assignment: CDR1 SGHNT and CDR2 YENEEA.

A remark on this clonotype: This may arise from a read error, as a much more abundant clone is one base away. It is likely a read error, because the conserved phenylalanine at the end of the CDR3 is missing. The chain employs TRBV9 and TRBJ2-1; D gene unclear. The germline V gene has CDR1 SGDLS and CDR2 YYNGEE. With 8 bases removed from V and 6 bases from J, the gap between germline ends came to 12 bases. This CDR3 has 12 amino acids. The DNA of the CDR3 is TGTGCCAGTTCTCTATGGGGCAATGAGCAGTTCCTC. Its translation: CASSLWGNEQFL.

In its sample, this clonotype was seen once. The chain joins TRBV5-1 to TRBJ2-7; TRBD1 aligns across 10 bases. With 0 bases clipped from V and 4 bases from J, the junction kept 1 base outside the gene matches. Germline-derived CDR1 and CDR2 are SGHRS and YFSETQ. There are 14 residues in the CDR3. The CDR3 bases are TGCGCCAGCAGCTTGGGGGACAGGGGATACGAGCAGTACTTC. As protein: CASSLGDRGYEQYF.